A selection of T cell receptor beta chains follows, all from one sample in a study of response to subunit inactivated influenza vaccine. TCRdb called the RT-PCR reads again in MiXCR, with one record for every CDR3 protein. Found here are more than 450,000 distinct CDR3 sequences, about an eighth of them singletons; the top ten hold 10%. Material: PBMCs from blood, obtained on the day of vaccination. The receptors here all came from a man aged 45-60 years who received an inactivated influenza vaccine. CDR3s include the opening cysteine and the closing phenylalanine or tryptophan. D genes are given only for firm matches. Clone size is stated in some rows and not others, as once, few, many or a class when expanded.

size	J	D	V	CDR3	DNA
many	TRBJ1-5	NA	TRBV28	CASSPINSNQPQHF	TGTGCCAGCAGCCCTATTAACAGCAATCAGCCCCAGCATTTT
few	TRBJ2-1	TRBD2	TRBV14	CASSPRTGLAGPNEQFF	TGTGCCAGCAGCCCCCGGACGGGACTAGCGGGACCTAATGAGCAGTTCTTC
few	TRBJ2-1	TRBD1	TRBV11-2	CASSLDPVQRQGAYNEQFF	TGTGCCAGCAGCTTAGATCCCGTCCAAAGACAGGGGGCCTACAATGAGCAGTTCTTC
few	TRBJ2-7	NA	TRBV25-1	CASRGGDHQYF	TGTGCCAGCAGGGGCGGGGACCACCAGTACTTC
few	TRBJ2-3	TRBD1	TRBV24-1	CATSDPQGVTDTQYF	TGTGCCACCAGTGATCCCCAGGGGGTAACAGATACGCAGTATTTT
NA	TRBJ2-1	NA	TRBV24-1	CATSDPIRWANEQFF	TGTGCCACCAGTGACCCAATACGCTGGGCCAATGAGCAGTTCTTC
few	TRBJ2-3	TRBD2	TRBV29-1	CSVERLSGGAEDTQYF	TGCAGCGTTGAAAGGCTTAGCGGGGGGGCTGAAGATACGCAGTATTTT
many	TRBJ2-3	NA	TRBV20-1	CSARAPGRTSTDTQYF	TGCAGTGCTAGAGCCCCTGGCAGAACTAGCACAGATACGCAGTATTTT
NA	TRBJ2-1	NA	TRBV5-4	CASSSSSGPTRLSYNEQFF	TGTGCCAGCAGCTCGTCCTCAGGGCCAACTCGCCTCTCCTACAATGAGCAGTTCTTC
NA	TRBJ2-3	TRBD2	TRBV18	CASSSGLAGGRSTDTQYF	TGTGCCAGCTCATCCGGACTAGCGGGAGGGAGAAGCACAGATACGCAGTATTTT
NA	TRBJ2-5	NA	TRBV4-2	CASSQDHSLYQETQYF	TGTGCCAGCAGCCAAGATCACAGCCTGTACCAAGAGACCCAGTACTTC
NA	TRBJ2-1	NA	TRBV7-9	CASSKGGNEQFF	TGTGCCAGCAGCAAAGGGGGGAATGAGCAGTTCTTC
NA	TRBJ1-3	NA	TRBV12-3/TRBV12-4	CASKQDSSGNTIYF	TGTGCCAGCAAACAGGATTCCTCTGGAAACACCATATATTTT
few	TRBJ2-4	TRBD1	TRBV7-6	CASSLALDRPINIQYF	TGTGCCAGCAGCTTAGCCCTGGACAGGCCAATAAACATTCAGTACTTC
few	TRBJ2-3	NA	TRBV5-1	CASSLAGHSDTQYF	TGCGCCAGCAGCTTGGCGGGACACTCAGATACGCAGTATTTT
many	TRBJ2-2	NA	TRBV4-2	CASSPAHTGELFF	TGTGCCAGCAGCCCAGCGCACACCGGGGAGCTGTTTTTT
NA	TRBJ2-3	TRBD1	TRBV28	CASRGQGGSMYTQYF	TGTGCCAGCAGGGGACAGGGGGGGAGTATGTATACGCAGTATTTT
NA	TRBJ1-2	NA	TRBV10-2	CASSGHIGAPNYGYTF	TGCGCCAGCAGTGGGCACATAGGTGCACCTAACTATGGCTACACCTTC
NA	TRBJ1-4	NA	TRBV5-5	CASSLVSEIKLFF	TGTGCCAGCAGCTTGGTCTCCGAGATAAAACTGTTTTTT
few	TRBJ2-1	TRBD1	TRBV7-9	CASSLVFGQGLFF	TGTGCCAGCAGCTTAGTCTTTGGACAGGGGTTATTCTTC
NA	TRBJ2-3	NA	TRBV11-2	CASSASGGAPDTQYF	TGTGCCAGCAGCGCCTCCGGTGGAGCTCCGGATACGCAGTATTTT
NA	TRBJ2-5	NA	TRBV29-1	CSGLENQETQYF	TGCAGCGGCTTAGAGAACCAAGAGACCCAGTACTTC
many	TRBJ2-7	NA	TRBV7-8	CASSAGTTVGEQYF	TGTGCCAGCAGCGCCGGGACCACTGTCGGCGAGCAGTACTTC
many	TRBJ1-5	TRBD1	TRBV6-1	CASSLLSGTGVQPQHF	TGTGCCAGCAGCCTCCTCTCCGGGACAGGGGTTCAGCCCCAGCATTTT
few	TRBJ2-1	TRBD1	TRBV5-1	CASSLTGQASYNEQFF	TGCGCCAGCAGCTTGACAGGACAGGCCTCCTACAATGAGCAGTTCTTC
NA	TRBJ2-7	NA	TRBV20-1	CSARDLASPTYEQYF	TGCAGTGCTAGAGATCTCGCCAGCCCGACCTACGAGCAGTACTTC
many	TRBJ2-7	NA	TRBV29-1	CSVLEGRSYEQYF	TGCAGCGTTTTAGAAGGGCGCTCCTACGAGCAGTACTTC
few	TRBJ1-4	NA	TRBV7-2	CASSDGQTRGEKLFF	TGTGCCAGCAGCGATGGACAGACACGTGGGGAAAAACTGTTTTTT
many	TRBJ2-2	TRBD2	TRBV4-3	CASSQDGGAGVAGELFF	TGCGCCAGCAGCCAAGATGGTGGAGCGGGAGTAGCCGGGGAGCTGTTTTTT
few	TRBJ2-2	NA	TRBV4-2	CASSQGFSPGELFF	TGTGCCAGCAGCCAAGGTTTCTCCCCCGGGGAGCTGTTTTTT
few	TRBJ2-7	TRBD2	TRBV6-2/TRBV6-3	CASSSGLAQVEQYF	TGTGCCAGCAGTTCCGGACTAGCGCAGGTCGAGCAGTACTTC
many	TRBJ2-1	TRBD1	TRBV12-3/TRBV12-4	CASSFEDRGGHEQFF	TGTGCCAGCAGTTTCGAGGACAGGGGAGGGCATGAGCAGTTCTTC
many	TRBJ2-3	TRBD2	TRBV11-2	CASSLGLAGSDTQYF	TGTGCCAGCAGCTTAGGACTAGCGGGGTCAGATACGCAGTATTTT
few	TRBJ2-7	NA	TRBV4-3	CASSQTYGGEYEQYF	TGCGCCAGCAGCCAAACCTATGGGGGCGAGTACGAGCAGTACTTC
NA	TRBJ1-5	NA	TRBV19	CASKTGWNNQPQHF	TGTGCCAGTAAAACAGGGTGGAACAATCAGCCCCAGCATTTT
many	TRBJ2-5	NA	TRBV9	CASSADSFLQETQYF	TGTGCCAGCAGCGCAGACAGTTTTCTCCAAGAGACCCAGTACTTC
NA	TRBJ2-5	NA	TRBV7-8	CASSLGRGAGAETQYF	TGTGCCAGCAGCTTAGGGCGTGGGGCGGGCGCAGAGACCCAGTACTTC
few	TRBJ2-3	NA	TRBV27	CASSTREGVIGDTQYF	TGTGCCAGCAGTACTAGAGAGGGAGTTATAGGAGATACGCAGTATTTT
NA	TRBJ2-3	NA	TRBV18	CASSPQGITDTQYF	TGTGCCAGCTCACCACAGGGAATAACAGATACGCAGTATTTT
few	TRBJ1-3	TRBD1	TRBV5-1	CASSQSGTVDTIYF	TGCGCCAGCAGCCAATCGGGGACAGTAGACACCATATATTTT
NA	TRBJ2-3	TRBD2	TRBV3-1	CASSLTSGRVTDTQYF	TGTGCCAGCAGCCTGACTAGCGGGAGGGTTACAGATACGCAGTATTTT
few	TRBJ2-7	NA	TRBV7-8	CASSSPRGEPHEQYF	TGTGCCAGCAGCTCCCCGCGGGGAGAACCCCACGAGCAGTACTTC
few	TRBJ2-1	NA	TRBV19	CASSMQPASSYNEQFF	TGTGCCAGTAGTATGCAACCTGCCTCCTCCTACAATGAGCAGTTCTTC
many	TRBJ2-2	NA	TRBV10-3	CAVKRVGNTGELFF	TGTGCCGTAAAGAGGGTAGGGAACACCGGGGAGCTGTTTTTT
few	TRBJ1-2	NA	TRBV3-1	CASSQGYLGTLSNYGYTF	TGTGCCAGCAGCCAAGGATACCTGGGGACTCTTAGTAACTATGGCTACACCTTC
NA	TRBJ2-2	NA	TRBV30	CARGRPGELFF	TGTGCCCGAGGGAGGCCCGGGGAGCTGTTTTTT
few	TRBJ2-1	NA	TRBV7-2	CASSEGGGGSQKFF	TGTGCCAGCAGCGAAGGGGGCGGGGGGAGCCAAAAGTTCTTC